These T cell receptor beta chains were read from a single sample in a study of T cell changes during pregnancy in multiple sclerosis. Clones were read by immunoSEQ multiplex PCR, and TCRdb kept only the in-frame ones, dropping some. The table includes more than 70,000 clones, approximately 90% detected once. Material: peripheral blood, obtained before pregnancy. Receptors were obtained from a female donor with multiple sclerosis, enrolled in a pregnancy study. CDR3s include the opening cysteine and the closing phenylalanine or tryptophan. The order of the fields is J gene, V gene, clone size, CDR3 protein. Where a row states a size, it is once, few, many or the class of an expanded clone; other rows omit it.

j_gene: TRBJ1-4; v_gene: TRBV5-8; abundance: -; CDR3aa: CASSPGTGVLDEKLFF
j_gene: TRBJ2-7; v_gene: TRBV7-2; abundance: -; CDR3aa: CASTVAGGRYEQYF
j_gene: TRBJ2-3; v_gene: TRBV4-3; abundance: -; CDR3aa: CASSQDGAAMSDTQYF
j_gene: TRBJ1-2; v_gene: TRBV7-3; abundance: -; CDR3aa: CASSQRPGSGYTF
j_gene: TRBJ2-2; v_gene: TRBV6-5; abundance: -; CDR3aa: CASSYSSRANTGELFF
j_gene: TRBJ2-3; v_gene: TRBV9; abundance: -; CDR3aa: CASSGAFPAGDTQYF
j_gene: TRBJ2-7; v_gene: TRBV4-2; abundance: once; CDR3aa: CASSQEPHRSGEQYF
j_gene: TRBJ2-1; v_gene: TRBV5-4; abundance: -; CDR3aa: CASSLGQGFYNEQFF
j_gene: TRBJ1-1; v_gene: TRBV27; abundance: -; CDR3aa: CASSPLTGFTEAFF
j_gene: TRBJ1-3; v_gene: TRBV27; abundance: -; CDR3aa: CASSLSYSLSGNTIYF
j_gene: TRBJ1-4; v_gene: TRBV7-2; abundance: -; CDR3aa: CASSLEEFGFGEEKLFF
j_gene: TRBJ2-7; v_gene: TRBV29-1; abundance: -; CDR3aa: CSVGEARGTGSPRKEQYF
j_gene: TRBJ2-3; v_gene: TRBV15; abundance: -; CDR3aa: CATSSPSGSNTDTQYF
j_gene: TRBJ1-2; v_gene: TRBV30; abundance: -; CDR3aa: CAWSVSWAGGYTF
j_gene: TRBJ2-1; v_gene: TRBV5-1; abundance: -; CDR3aa: CASSLGDRVYNEQFF
j_gene: TRBJ2-4; v_gene: TRBV14; abundance: -; CDR3aa: CASSPRGVNENIQYF
j_gene: TRBJ2-3; v_gene: TRBV19; abundance: few; CDR3aa: CARPQGAGTDTQYF
j_gene: TRBJ1-1; v_gene: TRBV6-1; abundance: -; CDR3aa: CASSVTGGNTEAFF
j_gene: TRBJ2-1; v_gene: TRBV30; abundance: -; CDR3aa: CAWMPDFHSYNEQFF
j_gene: TRBJ1-4; v_gene: TRBV5-4; abundance: -; CDR3aa: CASSFQGGELFF
j_gene: TRBJ2-1; v_gene: TRBV25-1; abundance: -; CDR3aa: CASSEYSPAGVANEQFF
j_gene: TRBJ1-5; v_gene: TRBV7-9; abundance: -; CDR3aa: CASSPDRDNQPQHF